This T cell receptor beta chain was found in a study of shared clonotypes between healthy human individuals. This CDR3 has 14 residues. V lost 9 bases to trimming and J lost 4 bases; unmatched junction nucleotides: 8. CDR1 and CDR2 (germline): LNHDA, SQIVND (reference sequence). Sorted-subset replicate PCRs used 200 to 250 ng DNA, approximately 33,000 T cell genomes. Here immunoSEQ multiplex PCR was the method, and the copy in TCRdb shows in-frame clones only, minus some. The top ten hold approximately 0.4% of the sample, which has under 1,900,000 clones, around 98.5% seen once. This receptor was obtained from a man younger than 45 in good health. What was sequenced was naive CD4+ T cells sorted from blood. The subset here: CD45RA+ positively selected. J is TRBJ1-4 and V is TRBV19; TRBD1 matches 7 bases. This CDR3 reads CASRPGQLNEKLFF. In DNA form, the CDR3 reads TGTGCCAGCCGACCGGGACAGCTTAATGAAAAACTGTTTTTT.